This T cell receptor beta chain was identified during a study of T cell clonality in common variable immunodeficiency. Points from the study as a whole: Reportedly, TCR beta sequences from common variable immunodeficiency showed fewer deletions and N-nucleotide insertions. CVID subjects showed higher TCRbeta clonality than healthy controls. Fewer TCRbeta clones were shared among CVID subjects than controls.

Clones were read by immunoSEQ multiplex PCR, and TCRdb kept only the in-frame ones, dropping some. The repertoire consists of about 20,000 clones, none detected only once. CDR1 and CDR2 from the germline V gene are SEHNR and FQNEAQ (reference sequence). Trimming cost V 5 bases and J 2 bases; bases outside gene matches: 5. The CDR3 sequence is 15 residues long. The CVID group had around 16 females and 30 or so males, mean age approximately 40. This clone was recorded a few times. Its cognate antigen is unknown. The DNA ends 3 residues before the CDR3 does, and the rest of the CDR3 is filled in from the germline J gene.

Sequenced sample: peripheral blood mononuclear cells. V gene TRBV7-9 combines with J gene TRBJ2-1; TRBD1 matches at 8 bases. The TCR was taken from a human donor with common variable immunodeficiency. This CDR3 reads CASSPPGQAYNEQFF. The DNA read from the CDR3 is TGTGCCAGCAGCCCCCCGGGACAGGCCTACAATGAG.